Sequencing of this T cell receptor beta chain was carried out in a study of shared clonotypes between healthy human individuals. The assay was immunoSEQ multiplex PCR, and TCRdb's table has in-frame clones only and misses some. The repertoire has about 680,000 clones, around 72% of them found once; the top ten carry around 1.8%. In this sample, this clone turned up once. The germline gives CDR1 SNHLY, CDR2 FYNNEI. This CDR3 comprises 16 residues. V gave up 2 bases and J gave up 0 bases, with 8 bases separating them. Sequencing was performed on memory CD4+ T cells sorted from blood. The sample's subset: CD45RA-negative fraction. The chain links TRBV2 to TRBJ2-6; no clear D. The source of this sequence is a woman younger than 45 in good health. The DNA for the CDR3 is TGTGCCAGCAGTGAAAACAGCAACTCTGGGGCCAACGTCCTGACTTTC. Protein product: CASSENSNSGANVLTF.